The clone carrying this T cell receptor beta chain has only a few counts. Other DNA sequences in this specimen translate into the identical CDR3. This entry belongs to a study of blood T cell repertoires in COVID-19. Sequencing used immunoSEQ multiplex PCR; TCRdb keeps in-frame clones, though not all of them. The sample has roughly 250,000 clones, around 89% seen once; the top ten hold 0.99%. This CDR3 has 14 residues. Germline V CDR1 and CDR2: MDHEN, SYDVKM. Trimming removed 2 bases from V and 2 bases from J, with 7 bases in between. This chain joins TRBV28 and TRBJ1-3; possibly TRBD1 for D (5 bases). Source material: peripheral blood. This receptor was obtained from a woman between 40 and 50 years old who had recovered from COVID-19. The CDR3: CASSLGGAGNTIYF. The CDR3 region has the DNA TGTGCCAGCAGTTTAGGGGGGGCTGGAAACACCATATATTTT.